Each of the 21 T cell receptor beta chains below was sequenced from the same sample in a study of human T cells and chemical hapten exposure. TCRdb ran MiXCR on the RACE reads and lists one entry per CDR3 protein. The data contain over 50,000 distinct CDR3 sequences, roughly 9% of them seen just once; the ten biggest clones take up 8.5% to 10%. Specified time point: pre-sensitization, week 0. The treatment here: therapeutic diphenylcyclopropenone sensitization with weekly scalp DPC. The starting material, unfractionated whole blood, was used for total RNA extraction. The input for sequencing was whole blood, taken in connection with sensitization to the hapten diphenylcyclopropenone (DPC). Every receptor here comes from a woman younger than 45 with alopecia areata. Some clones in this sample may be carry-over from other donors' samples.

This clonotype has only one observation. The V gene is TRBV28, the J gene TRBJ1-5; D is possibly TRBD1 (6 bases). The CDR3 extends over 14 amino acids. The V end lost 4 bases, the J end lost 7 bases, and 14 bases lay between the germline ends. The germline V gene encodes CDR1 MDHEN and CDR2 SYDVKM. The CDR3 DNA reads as TGTGCCAGCAGTTCAACAGGGTGCCGACAGCCCCAGCATTTT. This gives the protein CASSSTGCRQPQHF.

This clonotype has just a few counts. The CDR3 region is CASSLDRSLAGRNTQYF. The CDR3 DNA reads as TGTGCCAGCAGCTTAGATAGATCACTAGCGGGGCGGAATACGCAGTATTTT. The chain employs TRBV11-2 and TRBJ2-3; 10 bases match TRBD2. Germline-derived CDR1 and CDR2 are SGHAT and FQNNGV. CDR3 length: 17 amino acids. The V segment lost 0 bases and the J segment 7 bases; nucleotides outside the gene matches: 10.

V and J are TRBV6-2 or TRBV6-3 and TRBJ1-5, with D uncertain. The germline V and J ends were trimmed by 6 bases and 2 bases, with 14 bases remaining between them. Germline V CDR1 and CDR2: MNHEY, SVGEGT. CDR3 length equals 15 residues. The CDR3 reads CASSSGGVGNQPQHF. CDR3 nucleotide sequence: TGTGCCAGCAGCTCTGGCGGGGTTGGCAATCAGCCCCAGCATTTT.

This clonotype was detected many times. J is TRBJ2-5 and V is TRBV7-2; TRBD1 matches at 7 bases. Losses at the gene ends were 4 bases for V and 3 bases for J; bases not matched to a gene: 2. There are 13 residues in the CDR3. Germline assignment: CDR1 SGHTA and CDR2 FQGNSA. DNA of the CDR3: TGTGCCAGCAGCTGGGACAGAGAAGAGACCCAGTACTTC. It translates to CASSWDREETQYF.

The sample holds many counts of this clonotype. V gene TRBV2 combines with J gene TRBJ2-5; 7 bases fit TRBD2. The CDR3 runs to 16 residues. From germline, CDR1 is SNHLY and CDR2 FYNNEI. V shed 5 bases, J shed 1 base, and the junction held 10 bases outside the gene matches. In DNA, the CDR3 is TGTGCCAGCAGTCAGCGGGAAGGCAGCCTCCAAGAGACCCAGTACTTC. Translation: CASSQREGSLQETQYF.

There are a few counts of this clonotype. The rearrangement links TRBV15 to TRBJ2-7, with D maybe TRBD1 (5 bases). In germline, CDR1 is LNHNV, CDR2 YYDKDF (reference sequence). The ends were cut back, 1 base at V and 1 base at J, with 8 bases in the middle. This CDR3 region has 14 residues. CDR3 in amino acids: CATSRGRQSYEQYF. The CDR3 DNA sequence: TGTGCCACCAGCAGAGGCCGACAGTCCTACGAGCAGTACTTC.

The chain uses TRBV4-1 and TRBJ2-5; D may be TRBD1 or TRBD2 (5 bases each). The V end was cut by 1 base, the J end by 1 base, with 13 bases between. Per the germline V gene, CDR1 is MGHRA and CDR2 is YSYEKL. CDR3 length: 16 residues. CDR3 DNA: TGCGCCAGCAGCCAAGCAGGGAGCGGCGGCCAAGAGACCCAGTACTTC. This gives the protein CASSQAGSGGQETQYF.

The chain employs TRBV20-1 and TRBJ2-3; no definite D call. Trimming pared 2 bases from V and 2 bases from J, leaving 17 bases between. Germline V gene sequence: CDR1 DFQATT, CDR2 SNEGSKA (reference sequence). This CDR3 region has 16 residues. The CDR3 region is CSARPRSQPYTDTQYF. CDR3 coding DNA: TGCAGTGCTAGACCCCGGTCCCAACCTTACACAGATACGCAGTATTTT.

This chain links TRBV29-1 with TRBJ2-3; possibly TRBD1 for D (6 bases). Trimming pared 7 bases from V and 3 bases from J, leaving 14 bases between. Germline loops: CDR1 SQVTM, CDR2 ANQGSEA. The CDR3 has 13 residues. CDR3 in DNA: TGCAGCGCCCACAGGGTTGGGACAGATACGCAGTATTTT. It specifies CSAHRVGTDTQYF.

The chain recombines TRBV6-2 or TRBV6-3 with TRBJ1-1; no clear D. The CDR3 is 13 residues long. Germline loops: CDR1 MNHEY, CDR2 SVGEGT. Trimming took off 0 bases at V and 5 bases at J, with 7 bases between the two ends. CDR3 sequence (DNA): TGTGCCAGCAGTTACTCGAGCTCGACTGAAGCTTTCTTT. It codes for CASSYSSSTEAFF.

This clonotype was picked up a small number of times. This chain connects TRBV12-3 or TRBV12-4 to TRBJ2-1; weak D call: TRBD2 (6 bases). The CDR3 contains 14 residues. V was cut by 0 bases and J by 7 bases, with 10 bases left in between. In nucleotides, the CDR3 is TGTGCCAGCAGTTTAGCGGTCGGGAGAAATGAGCAGTTCTTC. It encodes CASSLAVGRNEQFF.

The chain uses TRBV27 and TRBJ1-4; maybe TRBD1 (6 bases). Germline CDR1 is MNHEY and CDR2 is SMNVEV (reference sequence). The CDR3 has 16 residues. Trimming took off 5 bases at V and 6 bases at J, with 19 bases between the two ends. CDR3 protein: CASSPTGSQMDEKLFF. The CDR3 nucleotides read TGTGCCAGCAGTCCCACAGGGAGCCAGATGGATGAAAAACTGTTTTTT.

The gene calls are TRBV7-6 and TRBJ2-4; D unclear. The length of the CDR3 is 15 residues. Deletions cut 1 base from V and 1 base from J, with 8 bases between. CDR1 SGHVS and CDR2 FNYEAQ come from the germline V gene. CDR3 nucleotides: TGTGCCAGCAGCTTAGACCGGGTGGCCAAAAACATTCAGTACTTC. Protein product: CASSLDRVAKNIQYF.

CDR3 DNA: TGTGCCAGCAGCTTAGGACTGGGAGGGCAAACTGAAGCTTTCTTT. Encoded protein: CASSLGLGGQTEAFF. This chain connects TRBV7-8 to TRBJ1-1; D unclear. This CDR3 comprises 15 residues. Germline assignment: CDR1 SGHVS and CDR2 FQNEAQ. V was pared by 1 base and J by 5 bases, with 14 bases between.

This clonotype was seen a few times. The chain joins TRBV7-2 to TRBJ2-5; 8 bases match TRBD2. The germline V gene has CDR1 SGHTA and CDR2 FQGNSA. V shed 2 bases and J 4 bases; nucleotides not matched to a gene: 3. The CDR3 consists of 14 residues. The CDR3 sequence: CASSLLRGGETQYF. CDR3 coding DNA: TGTGCCAGCAGCTTACTACGGGGGGGAGAGACCCAGTACTTC.

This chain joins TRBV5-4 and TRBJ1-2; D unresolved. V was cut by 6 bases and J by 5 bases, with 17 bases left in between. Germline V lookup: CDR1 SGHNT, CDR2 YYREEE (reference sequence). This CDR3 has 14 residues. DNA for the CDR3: TGTGCCAGCACCCCTGGAACGTCCCAATATGGCTACACCTTC. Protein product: CASTPGTSQYGYTF.

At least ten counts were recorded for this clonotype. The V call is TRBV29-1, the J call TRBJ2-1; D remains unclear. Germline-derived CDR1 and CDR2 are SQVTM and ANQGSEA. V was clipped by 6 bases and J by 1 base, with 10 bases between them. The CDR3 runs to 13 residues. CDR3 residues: CSVTRASYNEQFF. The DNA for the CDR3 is TGCAGCGTGACAAGGGCTTCCTACAATGAGCAGTTCTTC.

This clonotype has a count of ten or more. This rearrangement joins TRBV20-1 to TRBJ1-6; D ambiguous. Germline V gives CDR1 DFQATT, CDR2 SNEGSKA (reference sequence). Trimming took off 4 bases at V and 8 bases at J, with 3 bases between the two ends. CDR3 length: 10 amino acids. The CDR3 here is CSANDSPLHF. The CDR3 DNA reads TGCAGTGCTAACGATTCACCCCTCCACTTT.

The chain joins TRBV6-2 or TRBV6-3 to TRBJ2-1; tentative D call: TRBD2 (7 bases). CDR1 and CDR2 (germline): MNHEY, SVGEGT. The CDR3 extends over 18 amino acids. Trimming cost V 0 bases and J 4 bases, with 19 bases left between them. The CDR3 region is CASSYSIRRGQGYNEQFF. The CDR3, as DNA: TGTGCCAGCAGTTACTCGATCCGGCGGGGGCAGGGGTACAATGAGCAGTTCTTC.

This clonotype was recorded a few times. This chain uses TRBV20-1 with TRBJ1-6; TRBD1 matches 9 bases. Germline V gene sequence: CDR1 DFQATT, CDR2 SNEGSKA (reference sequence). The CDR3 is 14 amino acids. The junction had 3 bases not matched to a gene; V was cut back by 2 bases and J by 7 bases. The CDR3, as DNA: TGCAGTGCTAGAAACAGGGGGCAGAATTCACCCCTCCACTTT. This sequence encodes CSARNRGQNSPLHF.

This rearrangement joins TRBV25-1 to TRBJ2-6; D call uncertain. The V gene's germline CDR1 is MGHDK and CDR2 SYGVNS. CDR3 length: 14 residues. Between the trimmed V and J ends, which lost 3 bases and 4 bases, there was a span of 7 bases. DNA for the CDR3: TGTGCCAGCAGTGAGGATACGGGGGCCAACGTCCTGACTTTC. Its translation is CASSEDTGANVLTF.